The source of this T cell receptor beta chain is a study of OX40 agonist ivuxolimab in advanced cancers. For the study at large: Checkpoint inhibitors had been given previously to under 50% of patients. Partial responses were observed in three patients, of whom one had hepatocellular carcinoma and two had cutaneous melanoma.

A remark on this clone: Its antigen is not known.

This CDR3 is 18 amino acids long. V lost 0 bases and J 3 bases, leaving 21 bases between the germline ends. Per germline, CDR1 SGHVS and CDR2 FQNEAQ. General study results and limits: Doses of 0.1 to 3.0 mg/kg were accompanied by clonal expansion of CD4+ and CD8+ blood T cells by week 6.

Sequenced by immunoSEQ multiplex PCR; TCRdb stores in-frame clones only, minus some. This table holds roughly 15,000 clones, roughly 81% found once. This clonotype originated in an adult with an advanced solid tumor such as melanoma, head and neck, liver or kidney cancer. The rearrangement links TRBV7-8 to TRBJ2-7; tentatively, D is TRBD1 or TRBD2 (5 bases each). The starting material was CD4+ or CD8+ T cells sorted from blood, obtained in a trial of the OX40 agonist ivuxolimab. CDR3 coding DNA: TGTGCCAGCAGCTTAGCGATGGGCCCCGGGGCTAATTTCTACGAGCAGTACTTC. This encodes CASSLAMGPGANFYEQYF.